This TCR beta chain was found in a study of T cells in Graves' hyperthyroidism and ophthalmopathy. Study-wide background: Peripheral blood was taken when the disease was first diagnosed, before any treatment began.

Trimming removed 2 bases from V and 8 bases from J; junction bases left unmatched: 9. The germline V gene has CDR1 LGHNA and CDR2 YNFKEQ. The CDR3 spans 15 residues. This clonotype has only a few counts. No antigen is known for it. Diagnostic decisions used clinical symptoms, serum thyroxine and TRAb, thyroid ultrasound and orbital computed tomography. About 9.4 ml fresh peripheral blood yielded the PBMCs. Amplification of TCR beta CDR3 regions was performed using RNA transcripts as template. HTBI primers were used for first-round RT-PCR of the TCR CDR3. MiXCR was run by TCRdb on the multiplex PCR reads, yielding one entry per CDR3 protein. The sample has 300,000 to 450,000 distinct CDR3 sequences; roughly 25% are singletons. The study, taken as a whole, reports: Most thyroid clonotypes that were expanded above 0.001 also turned up in blood.

What was sequenced was blood. The V and J genes are TRBV4-2 and TRBJ2-1, with TRBD2 matching 7 bases. The sequence derives from a man aged 45-65 years with Graves' hyperthyroidism. The CDR3 sequence: CASSQWLAERDEQFF. CDR3 coding DNA: TGTGCCAGCAGCCAATGGCTAGCGGAAAGGGATGAGCAGTTCTTC.